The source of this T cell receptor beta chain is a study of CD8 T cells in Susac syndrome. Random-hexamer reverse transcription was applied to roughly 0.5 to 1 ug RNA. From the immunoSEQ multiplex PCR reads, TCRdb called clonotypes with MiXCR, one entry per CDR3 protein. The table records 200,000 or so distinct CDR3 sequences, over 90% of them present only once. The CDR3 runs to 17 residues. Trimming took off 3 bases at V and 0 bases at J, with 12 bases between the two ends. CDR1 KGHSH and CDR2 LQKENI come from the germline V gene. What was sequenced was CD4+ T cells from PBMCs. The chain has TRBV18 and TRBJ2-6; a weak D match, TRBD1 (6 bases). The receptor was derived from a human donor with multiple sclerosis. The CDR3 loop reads CASSPAGQSSGANVLTF. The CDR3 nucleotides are TGTGCCAGCTCACCCGCCGGACAGTCCTCTGGGGCCAACGTCCTGACTTTC.